The 21 T cell receptor beta chains in this list originate from one sample, sequenced in a study of cytomegalovirus exposure and HLA in healthy donors. PCR involved 60 Vbeta and 13 Jbeta primers. Method: immunoSEQ multiplex PCR; TCRdb's copy keeps in-frame clones and lacks some. The sample has roughly 180,000 clones, 80% to 85% seen once. Sequenced material: PBMCs. These receptors were collected from a man under 40 in good health and CMV-seronegative.

The rearrangement uses TRBV18 and TRBJ2-5; 9 bases align to TRBD1. The DNA end lines up better with TRBJ2-7; the J call may be wrong. CDR1 is KGHSH, CDR2 LQKENI, per germline. The CDR3 extends over 14 amino acids. The CDR3: CASSPRTGAGEQYF. Written as DNA, the CDR3 is TGTGCCAGCTCACCTCGGACAGGGGCGGGCGAGCAGTACTTC.

The genes are TRBV28 and TRBJ1-1; D remains unclear. Germline V CDR1 and CDR2: MDHEN, SYDVKM. Trimming removed 2 bases at V and 5 bases at J, with 9 bases between. The CDR3 is 13 amino acids. Written as DNA, the CDR3 is TGTGCCAGCAGTTTAGTCTACGGGACTGAAGCTTTCTTT. Protein sequence: CASSLVYGTEAFF.

The chain joins TRBV7-9 to TRBJ2-1; possible D gene TRBD2, 5 bases. V was pared by 3 bases and J by 12 bases, with 15 bases between. This CDR3 contains 13 residues. Per germline, CDR1 SEHNR and CDR2 FQNEAQ (reference sequence). CDR3 loop: CASSFSSEAGQFF. The CDR3 DNA sequence: TGTGCCAGCAGCTTCTCGTCGGAGGCAGGGCAGTTCTTC.

The rearrangement uses TRBV11-3 and TRBJ2-2, with TRBD2 matching over 8 bases. CDR1 is SGHNT, CDR2 YENEEA, per germline. V shed 0 bases and J 3 bases; nucleotides not matched to a gene: 6. The CDR3 is 17 residues long. The CDR3 sequence: CASSLDRGGTHTGELFF. CDR3 nucleotides: TGTGCCAGCAGCTTAGATCGGGGGGGGACTCACACCGGGGAGCTGTTTTTT.

The chain combines TRBV30 with TRBJ2-1; D is possibly TRBD2 (6 bases). Looked up from germline, CDR1 is GTSNPN and CDR2 is SVGIG (reference sequence). The CDR3 has 15 amino acids. The ends were cut back, 0 bases at V and 1 base at J, with 10 bases in the middle. The CDR3 DNA reads TGTGCCTGGAGTGTACGGCGGGGTTCCTACAATGAGCAGTTCTTC. As protein: CAWSVRRGSYNEQFF.

The chain combines TRBV18 with TRBJ1-2; TRBD1 matches at 10 bases. V was pared by 3 bases and J by 7 bases, with 11 bases of the junction left unmatched. Germline V gene sequence: CDR1 KGHSH, CDR2 LQKENI. The length of the CDR3 is 16 residues. The CDR3 DNA reads TGTGCCAGCTCACCGAAGACAGGGGGCGCATCTGGTGGCTACACCTTC. Amino acid sequence: CASSPKTGGASGGYTF. Full variable domain (rest looked up from reference TRBV18 and TRBJ1-2): NAGVMQNPRHLVRRRGQEARLRCSPMKGHSHVYWYRQLPEEGLKFMVYLQKENIIDESGMPKERFSAEFPKEGPSILRIQQVVRGDSAAYFCASSPKTGGASGGYTFGSGTRLTVV.

J is TRBJ2-5 and V is TRBV15; 9 bases fit TRBD1. CDR3 size: 16 residues. Germline CDR1 and CDR2: LNHNV and YYDKDF (reference sequence). The trim removed 1 base at V and 1 base at J, leaving 4 bases unmatched. CDR3: CATSRAGTGFQETQYF. The CDR3 region has the DNA TGTGCCACCAGCAGAGCTGGGACAGGGTTCCAAGAGACCCAGTACTTC.

This clone occurred a few times. The rearrangement joins TRBV5-1 to TRBJ1-1, with 9 positions matching TRBD1. After removal of 4 bases from V and 8 bases from J, the junction contained 3 bases not matched to a gene. The germline V gene has CDR1 SGHRS and CDR2 YFSETQ. The CDR3 sequence is 12 residues long. The CDR3 protein is CASSIGTGEAFF. In DNA form, the CDR3 reads TGCGCCAGCAGCATCGGGACAGGGGAAGCTTTCTTT.

This chain connects TRBV5-6 to TRBJ2-5; 7 bases are shared with TRBD2. The V and J ends lost 4 bases and 12 bases, in that order; junction bases with no gene match: 9. The CDR3 loop spans 12 amino acids. In germline, CDR1 is SGHDT, CDR2 YYEEEE. The CDR3 DNA is TGTGCCAGCAGCGCGACCGGGACTAAGGAGTACTTC. The encoded protein is CASSATGTKEYF. Filled out from reference TRBV5-6 and TRBJ2-5, the complete variable domain reads DAGVTQSPTHLIKTRGQQVTLRCSPKSGHDTVSWYQQALGQGPQFIFQYYEEEERQRGNFPDRFSGHQFPNYSSELNVNALLLGDSALYLCASSATGTKEYFGPGTRLLVL.

The V gene is TRBV5-1, the J gene TRBJ2-1; 11 nucleotides line up with TRBD2. Germline V gives CDR1 SGHRS, CDR2 YFSETQ. The J segment lost 8 bases and the V segment lost 4 bases, leaving 11 bases of the junction unmatched. The CDR3 totals 16 residues. CDR3 region: CASSPLGLAVGDEQFF. CDR3 in DNA: TGCGCCAGCAGCCCACTGGGACTAGCGGTAGGGGATGAGCAGTTCTTC.

This chain links TRBV2 with TRBJ1-5; D is undetermined. Germline V gene data show CDR1 as SNHLY and CDR2 as FYNNEI. V was pared by 5 bases and J by 3 bases, with 11 bases between. The CDR3 extends over 14 amino acids. The CDR3, as DNA: TGTGCCAGCAGTTACGACAATTACAATCAGCCCCAGCATTTT. This gives the protein CASSYDNYNQPQHF.

The chain joins TRBV27 to TRBJ2-3; 7 nucleotides align to TRBD2. The CDR3 extends over 16 amino acids. V was pared by 2 bases and J by 1 base, with 6 bases of the junction left unmatched. Germline V gene lookup returns CDR1 MNHEY and CDR2 SMNVEV (reference sequence). CDR3 coding DNA: TGTGCCAGCAGTTTACTCCAGCGGGGAGGCACAGATACGCAGTATTTT. Its protein product is CASSLLQRGGTDTQYF.

J is TRBJ2-4 and V is TRBV28; D not certain. Trimming left V 2 bases short and J 6 bases short, with 11 bases between. The CDR3 runs 14 residues. Germline CDR1 MDHEN, CDR2 SYDVKM. Here the CDR3 reads CASSLGLSGNIQYF. The DNA for the CDR3 is TGTGCCAGCAGTTTAGGTCTTTCCGGAAACATTCAGTACTTC.

The J gene is TRBJ2-5, the V gene TRBV19; 16 nucleotides line up with TRBD2. The J segment lost 5 bases and the V segment lost 1 base, leaving 7 bases of the junction unmatched. The germline CDR1 and CDR2 sequences are LNHDA and SQIVND (reference sequence). This CDR3 region has 18 residues. The CDR3 DNA reads TGTGCCAGTAGTATAGCTGGGACTAGCGGGGGGGCCTTGGAGACCCAGTACTTC. Translated: CASSIAGTSGGALETQYF.

This clone was counted only a few times. This chain connects TRBV30 to TRBJ1-2; D is possibly TRBD1 (5 bases). The CDR3 loop spans 12 amino acids. Germline V CDR1 and CDR2: GTSNPN, SVGIG (reference sequence). V dropped 3 bases and J dropped 6 bases, with 11 bases sitting between them. The DNA of the CDR3 is TGTGCCTGGAGAACGGGGGTAAATGGCTACACCTTC. This gives the protein CAWRTGVNGYTF. Based on the CDR3 plus reference TRBV30 and TRBJ1-2, the full variable domain is SQTIHQWPATLVQPVGSPLSLECTVEGTSNPNLYWYRQAAGRGLQLLFYSVGIGQISSEVPQNLSASRPQDRQFILSSKKLLLSDSGFYLCAWRTGVNGYTFGSGTRLTVV.

The V and J genes are TRBV5-4 and TRBJ2-7; D ambiguous. Germline V gene lookup returns CDR1 SGHNT and CDR2 YYREEE (reference sequence). This CDR3 has 15 residues. V lost 0 bases and J lost 2, with 12 bases in between. The CDR3 region is CASSLEVGRTYEQYF. The CDR3 DNA reads TGTGCCAGCAGCTTGGAGGTGGGCAGAACCTACGAGCAGTACTTC. The full variable domain, its missing parts supplied by reference TRBV5-4 and TRBJ2-7, is ETGVTQSPTHLIKTRGQQVTLRCSSQSGHNTVSWYQQALGQGPQFIFQYYREEENGRGNFPPRFSGLQFPNYSSELNVNALELDDSALYLCASSLEVGRTYEQYFGPGTRLTVT.

This clone showed up just once. The rearrangement links TRBV4-1 to TRBJ2-3; TRBD1 might be the D (6 bases). From germline, CDR1 is MGHRA and CDR2 YSYEKL. The V end lost 4 bases, the J end lost 5 bases, and 16 bases lay between the germline ends. This CDR3 has 15 residues. DNA of the CDR3: TGCGCCAGCAGCCCGTGGGGGCCAGTGGAAGATACGCAGTATTTT. Protein product: CASSPWGPVEDTQYF.

This clone appeared a single time. The gene calls are TRBV29-1 and TRBJ1-1; D unclear. The length of the CDR3 is 14 residues. Germline-derived CDR1 and CDR2 are SQVTM and ANQGSEA. The V and J ends lost 4 bases and 1 base respectively, with 13 bases between them. CDR3 in DNA: TGCAGCGTTGTTCCCCGTCTCAGGAACACTGAAGCTTTCTTT. This encodes CSVVPRLRNTEAFF.

The count of this clone is one. The chain employs TRBV9 and TRBJ2-3, with no clear D. Germline V gene lookup returns CDR1 SGDLS and CDR2 YYNGEE. V was pared by 0 bases and J by 0 bases, with 11 bases between. The CDR3 covers 16 residues. CDR3 protein: CASSVAGSLSTDTQYF. The CDR3 region has the DNA TGTGCCAGCAGCGTAGCTGGATCACTAAGCACAGATACGCAGTATTTT.

Only one count was recorded for this clone. V and J are TRBV5-1 and TRBJ2-3; the match to TRBD1 covers 7 bases. Trimming removed 6 bases from V and 2 bases from J; junction bases left unmatched: 9. This CDR3 is built from 15 residues. The germline CDR1 and CDR2 sequences are SGHRS and YFSETQ. The CDR3 bases are TGCGCCAGCAAACCCCGGGACAGCAACACAGATACGCAGTATTTT. Protein: CASKPRDSNTDTQYF.

This clone was counted between two and nine times. The chain couples TRBV5-1 to TRBJ2-3; D remains unclear. This CDR3 spans 12 amino acids. Trimming cost V 2 bases and J 4 bases, with 5 bases left between them. Germline CDR1 reads SGHRS; CDR2 reads YFSETQ. The CDR3 DNA sequence: TGCGCCAGCAGCTTATATCCAGATACGCAGTATTTT. Translating gives CASSLYPDTQYF.